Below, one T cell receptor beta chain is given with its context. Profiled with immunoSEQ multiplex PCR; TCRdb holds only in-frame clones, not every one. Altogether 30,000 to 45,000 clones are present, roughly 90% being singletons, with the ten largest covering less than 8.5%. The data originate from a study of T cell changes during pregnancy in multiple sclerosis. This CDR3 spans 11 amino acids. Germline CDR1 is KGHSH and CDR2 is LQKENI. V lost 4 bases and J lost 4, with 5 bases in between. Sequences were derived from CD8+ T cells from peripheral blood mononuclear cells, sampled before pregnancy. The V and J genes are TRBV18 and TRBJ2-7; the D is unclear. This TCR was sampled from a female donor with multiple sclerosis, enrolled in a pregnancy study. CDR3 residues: CASSRTYEQYF. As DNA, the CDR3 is TGTGCCAGCTCACGCACTTACGAGCAGTACTTC.